This TCR beta chain was found in a study of blood T cells in healthy people across ages. The CDR3 covers 18 residues. Per germline, CDR1 MGHDK and CDR2 SYGVNS. The trim removed 6 bases at V and 4 bases at J, leaving 12 bases unmatched. This clonotype has more than one count but fewer than ten. What it binds is unknown. A second about 6 to 12 cycle PCR used barcoded and J-beta primers. MiXCR, run by TCRdb on the 5' RACE reads, gives a single entry per CDR3 protein. The sample holds about 1.8 million distinct CDR3 sequences, roughly 52% seen once. Study observations and caveats: Per-million-T-cell TCR beta diversity fell roughly linearly with age.

Sequencing was performed on blood. This sequence was found in a woman in her 40s in good health. The chain combines TRBV25-1 with TRBJ2-6, with 10 nucleotides matching TRBD1. The CDR3 nucleotides read TGTGCCAGCAGCGACCCCCGACAGGGGGCTATAGGGGCCAACGTCCTGACTTTC. Its protein product is CASSDPRQGAIGANVLTF. Variable domain in full (rest from reference TRBV25-1 and TRBJ2-6): EADIYQTPRYLVIGTGKKITLECSQTMGHDKMYWYQQDPGMELHLIHYSYGVNSTEKGDLSSESTVSRIRTEHFPLTLESARPSHTSQYLCASSDPRQGAIGANVLTFGAGSRLTVL.